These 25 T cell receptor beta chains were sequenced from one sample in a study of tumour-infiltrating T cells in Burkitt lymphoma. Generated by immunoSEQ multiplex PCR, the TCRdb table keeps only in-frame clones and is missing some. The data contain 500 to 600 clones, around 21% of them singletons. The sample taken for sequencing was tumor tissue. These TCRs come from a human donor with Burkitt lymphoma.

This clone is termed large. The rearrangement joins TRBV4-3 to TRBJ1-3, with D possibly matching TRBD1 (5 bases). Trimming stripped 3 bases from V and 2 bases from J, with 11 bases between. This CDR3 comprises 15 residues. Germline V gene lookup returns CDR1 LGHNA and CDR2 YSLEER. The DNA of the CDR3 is TGCGCCAGCAGCCAGGGACTGCCCGCTGGAAACACCATATATTTT. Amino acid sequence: CASSQGLPAGNTIYF.

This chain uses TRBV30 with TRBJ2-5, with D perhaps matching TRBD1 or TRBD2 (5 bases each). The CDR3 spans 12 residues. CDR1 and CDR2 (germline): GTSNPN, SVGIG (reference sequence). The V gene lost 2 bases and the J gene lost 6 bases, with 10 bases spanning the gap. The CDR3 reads CAWSFEGKTQYF. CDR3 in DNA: TGTGCCTGGAGTTTTGAGGGGAAGACCCAGTACTTC.

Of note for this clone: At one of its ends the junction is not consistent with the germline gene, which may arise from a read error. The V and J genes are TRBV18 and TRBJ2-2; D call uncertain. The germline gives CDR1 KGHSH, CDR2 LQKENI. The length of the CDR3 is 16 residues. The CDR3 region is CASSAPFFRKGGELFF. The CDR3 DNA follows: TGTGCCAGCTCAGCACCCTTCTTCCGTAAAGGCGGGGAGCTGTTTTTT.

DNA for the CDR3: TGCAGCGTTGAAGGACAGGATGGATCCTACAATGAGCAGTTCTTC. Its translation is CSVEGQDGSYNEQFF. The chain recombines TRBV29-1 with TRBJ2-1; a weak D match, TRBD1 (6 bases). This CDR3 spans 15 amino acids. From germline, CDR1 is SQVTM and CDR2 ANQGSEA. The V end lost 1 base, the J end lost 1 base, and 11 bases lay between the germline ends.

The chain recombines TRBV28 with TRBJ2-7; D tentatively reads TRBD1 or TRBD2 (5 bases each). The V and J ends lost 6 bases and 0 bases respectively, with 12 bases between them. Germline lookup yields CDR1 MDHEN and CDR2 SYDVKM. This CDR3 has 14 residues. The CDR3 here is CASRRKGSSYEQYF. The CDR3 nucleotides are TGTGCCAGCAGAAGAAAGGGGAGCTCCTACGAGCAGTACTTC. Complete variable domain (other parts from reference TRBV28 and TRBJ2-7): DVKVTQSSRYLVKRTGEKVFLECVQDMDHENMFWYRQDPGLGLRLIYFSYDVKMKEKGDIPEGYSVSREKKERFSLILESASTNQTSMYLCASRRKGSSYEQYFGPGTRLTVT.

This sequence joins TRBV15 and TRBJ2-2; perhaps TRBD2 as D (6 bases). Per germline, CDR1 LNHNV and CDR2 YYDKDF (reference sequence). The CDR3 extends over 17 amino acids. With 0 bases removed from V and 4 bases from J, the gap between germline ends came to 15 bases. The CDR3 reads CATSRDPGGNPTGELFF. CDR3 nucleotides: TGTGCCACCAGCAGAGATCCAGGCGGGAACCCCACCGGGGAGCTGTTTTTT.

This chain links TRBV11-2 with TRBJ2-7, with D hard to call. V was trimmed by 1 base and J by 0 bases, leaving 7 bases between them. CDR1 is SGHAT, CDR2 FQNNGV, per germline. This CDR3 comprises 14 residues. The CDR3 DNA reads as TGTGCCAGCAGCTTAGGAGCTAGCTCCTACGAGCAGTACTTC. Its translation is CASSLGASSYEQYF.

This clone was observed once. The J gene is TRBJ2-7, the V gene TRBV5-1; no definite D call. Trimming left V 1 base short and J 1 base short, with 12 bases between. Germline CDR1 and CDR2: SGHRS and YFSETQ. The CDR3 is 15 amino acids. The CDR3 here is CASSLWWEKSYEQYF. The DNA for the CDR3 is TGCGCCAGCAGCTTGTGGTGGGAAAAATCCTACGAGCAGTACTTC. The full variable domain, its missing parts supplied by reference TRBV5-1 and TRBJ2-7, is KAGVTQTPRYLIKTRGQQVTLSCSPISGHRSVSWYQQTPGQGLQFLFEYFSETQRNKGNFPGRFSGRQFSNSRSEMNVSTLELGDSALYLCASSLWWEKSYEQYFGPGTRLTVT.

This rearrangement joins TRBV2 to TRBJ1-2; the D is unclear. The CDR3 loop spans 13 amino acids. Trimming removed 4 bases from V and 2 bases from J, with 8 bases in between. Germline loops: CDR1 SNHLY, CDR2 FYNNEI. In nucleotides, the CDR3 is TGTGCCAGCAGTGGACACCAAAACTATGGCTACACCTTC. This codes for CASSGHQNYGYTF. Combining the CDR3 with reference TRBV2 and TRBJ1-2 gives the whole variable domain EPEVTQTPSHQVTQMGQEVILRCVPISNHLYFYWYRQILGQKVEFLVSFYNNEISEKSEIFDDQFSVERPDGSNFTLKIRSTKLEDSAMYFCASSGHQNYGYTFGSGTRLTVV.

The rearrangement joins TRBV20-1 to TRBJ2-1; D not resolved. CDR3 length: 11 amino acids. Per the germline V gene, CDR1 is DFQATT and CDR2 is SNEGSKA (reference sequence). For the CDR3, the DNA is TGCAGCGTGGCTCGTCAGATGTATGAGTTCTTC. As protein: CSVARQMYEFF.

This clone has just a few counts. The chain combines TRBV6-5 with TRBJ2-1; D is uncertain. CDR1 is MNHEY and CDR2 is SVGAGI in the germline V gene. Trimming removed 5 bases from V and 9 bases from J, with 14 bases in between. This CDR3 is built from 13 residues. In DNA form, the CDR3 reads TGTGCCAGCAGTAGGGCCCCCGATGGTGAGCAGTTCTTC. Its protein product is CASSRAPDGEQFF.

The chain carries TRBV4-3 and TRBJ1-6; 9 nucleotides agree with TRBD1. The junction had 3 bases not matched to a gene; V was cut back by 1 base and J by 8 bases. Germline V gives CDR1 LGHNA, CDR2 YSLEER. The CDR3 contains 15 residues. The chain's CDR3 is CASSQGGQGYSPLHF. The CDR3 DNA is TGCGCCAGCAGCCAAGGGGGACAGGGCTATTCACCCCTCCACTTT.

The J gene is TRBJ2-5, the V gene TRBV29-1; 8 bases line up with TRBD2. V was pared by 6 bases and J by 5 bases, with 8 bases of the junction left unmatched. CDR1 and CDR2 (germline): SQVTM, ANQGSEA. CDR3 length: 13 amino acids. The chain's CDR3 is CSVPTTGGETQYF. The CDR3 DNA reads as TGCAGCGTACCCACCACGGGGGGGGAGACCCAGTACTTC.

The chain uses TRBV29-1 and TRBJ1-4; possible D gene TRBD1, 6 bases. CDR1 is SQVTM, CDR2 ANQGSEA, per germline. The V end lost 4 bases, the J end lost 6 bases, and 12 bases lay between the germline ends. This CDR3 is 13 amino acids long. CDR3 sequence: CSVARDKDEKLFF. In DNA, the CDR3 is TGCAGCGTTGCCCGGGACAAGGATGAAAAACTGTTTTTT.

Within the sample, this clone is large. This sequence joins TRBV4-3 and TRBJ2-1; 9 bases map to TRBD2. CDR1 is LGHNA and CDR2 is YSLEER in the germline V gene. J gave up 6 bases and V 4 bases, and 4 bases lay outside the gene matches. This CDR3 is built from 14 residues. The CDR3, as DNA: TGCGCCAGCAGCCCATGGACTAGCGCCAATGAGCAGTTCTTC. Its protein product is CASSPWTSANEQFF.

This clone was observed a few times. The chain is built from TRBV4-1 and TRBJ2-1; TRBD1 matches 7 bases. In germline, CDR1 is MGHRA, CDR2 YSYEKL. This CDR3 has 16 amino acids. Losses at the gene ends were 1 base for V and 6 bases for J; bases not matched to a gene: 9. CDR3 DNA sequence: TGCGCCAGCAGCCAAGTCGGACAGGTAAAGCCCAATGAGCAGTTCTTC. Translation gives CASSQVGQVKPNEQFF.

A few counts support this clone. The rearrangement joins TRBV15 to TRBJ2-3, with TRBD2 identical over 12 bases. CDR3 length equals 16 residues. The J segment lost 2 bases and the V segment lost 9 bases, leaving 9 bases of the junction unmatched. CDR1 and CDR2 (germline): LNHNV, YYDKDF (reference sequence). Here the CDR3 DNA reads TGTGCCACAGCTAGCGGGAGGGAAGGGGTCACAGATACGCAGTATTTT. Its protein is CATASGREGVTDTQYF.

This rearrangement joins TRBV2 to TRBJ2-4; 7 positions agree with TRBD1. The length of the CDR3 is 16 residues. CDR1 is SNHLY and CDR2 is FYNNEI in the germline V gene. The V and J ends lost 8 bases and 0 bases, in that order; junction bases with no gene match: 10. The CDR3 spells CASGPGQDLAKNIQYF. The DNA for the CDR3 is TGTGCCAGCGGACCCGGACAGGACCTAGCCAAAAACATTCAGTACTTC.

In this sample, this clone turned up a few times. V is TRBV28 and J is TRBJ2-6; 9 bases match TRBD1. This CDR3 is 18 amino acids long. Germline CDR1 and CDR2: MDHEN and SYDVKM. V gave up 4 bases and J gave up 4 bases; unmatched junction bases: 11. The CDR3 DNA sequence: TGTGCCAGCAGTTCCCTAACAGGGGGCTCCGCCGGGGCCAACGTCCTGACTTTC. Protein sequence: CASSSLTGGSAGANVLTF.

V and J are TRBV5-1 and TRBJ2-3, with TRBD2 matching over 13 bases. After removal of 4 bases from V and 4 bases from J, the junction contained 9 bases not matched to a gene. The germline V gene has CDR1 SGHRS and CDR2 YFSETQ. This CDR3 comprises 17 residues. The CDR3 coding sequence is TGCGCCAGCAGCCCCGGGACTAGCGGGACTATATCAGATACGCAGTATTTT. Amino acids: CASSPGTSGTISDTQYF.

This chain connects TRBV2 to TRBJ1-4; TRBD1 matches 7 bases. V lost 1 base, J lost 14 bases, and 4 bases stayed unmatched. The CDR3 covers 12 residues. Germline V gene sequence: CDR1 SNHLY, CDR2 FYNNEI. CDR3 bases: TGTGCCAGCAGTGAAGAGGACAGGTTGCTGTTTTTT. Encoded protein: CASSEEDRLLFF.

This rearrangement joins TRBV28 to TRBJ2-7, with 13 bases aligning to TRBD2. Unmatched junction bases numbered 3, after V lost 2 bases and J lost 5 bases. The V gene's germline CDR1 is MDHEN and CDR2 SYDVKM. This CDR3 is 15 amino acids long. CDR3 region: CASSLPGLAGDEQYF. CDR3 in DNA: TGTGCCAGCAGTTTACCTGGACTAGCGGGGGACGAGCAGTACTTC. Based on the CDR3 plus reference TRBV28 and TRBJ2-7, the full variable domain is DVKVTQSSRYLVKRTGEKVFLECVQDMDHENMFWYRQDPGLGLRLIYFSYDVKMKEKGDIPEGYSVSREKKERFSLILESASTNQTSMYLCASSLPGLAGDEQYFGPGTRLTVT.

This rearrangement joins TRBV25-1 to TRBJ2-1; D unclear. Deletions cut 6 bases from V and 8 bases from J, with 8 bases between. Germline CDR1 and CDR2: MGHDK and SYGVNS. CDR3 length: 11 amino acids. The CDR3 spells CASSEAYEQFF. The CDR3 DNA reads TGTGCCAGCAGCGAAGCGTATGAGCAGTTCTTC.

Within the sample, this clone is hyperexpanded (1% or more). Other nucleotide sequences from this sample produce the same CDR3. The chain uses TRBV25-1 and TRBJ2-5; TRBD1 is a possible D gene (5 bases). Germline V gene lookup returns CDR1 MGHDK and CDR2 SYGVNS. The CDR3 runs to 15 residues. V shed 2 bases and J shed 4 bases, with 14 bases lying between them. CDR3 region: CASSELTQGRETQYF. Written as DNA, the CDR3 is TGTGCCAGCAGTGAACTGACCCAGGGTAGAGAGACCCAGTACTTC. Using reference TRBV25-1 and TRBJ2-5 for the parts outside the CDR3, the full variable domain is EADIYQTPRYLVIGTGKKITLECSQTMGHDKMYWYQQDPGMELHLIHYSYGVNSTEKGDLSSESTVSRIRTEHFPLTLESARPSHTSQYLCASSELTQGRETQYFGPGTRLLVL.

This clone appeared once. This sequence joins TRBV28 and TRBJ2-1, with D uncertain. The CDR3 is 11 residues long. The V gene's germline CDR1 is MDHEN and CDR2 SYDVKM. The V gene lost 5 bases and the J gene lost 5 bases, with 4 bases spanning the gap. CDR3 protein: CASSLNNEQFF. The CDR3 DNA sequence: TGTGCCAGCAGTCTGAACAATGAGCAGTTCTTC.